This T cell receptor beta chain was identified in a study of regulatory T cells in long-lasting Graves disease. Study outcomes and limitations: There was favoring of TRBV28, TRBJ1-2 and TRBJ2-5 in persistent disease.

Between the trimmed V and J ends, which lost 1 base and 6 bases, there was a span of 7 bases. The germline CDR1 and CDR2 sequences are SNHLY and FYNNEI. CDR3 length equals 13 residues. This clonotype has ten or more counts. Its antigen is as yet unknown. Arm-PCR of CDR3 regions and iRepertoire HTBI primers were the basis on which TCR beta libraries were built. A single record per CDR3 protein comes from TCRdb applying MiXCR to the multiplex PCR reads. Found here are 400,000 to 650,000 distinct CDR3 sequences, about 16% of them singletons; the top ten hold more than 20%. The time point: newly diagnosed GD, antithyroid drugs for less than 3 months. Generation of the TCR library employed RNA extracted from PBMCs. The same specimen was also included in a second study, on T cells in Graves' hyperthyroidism and ophthalmopathy. That report adds: A set of HTBI primers served as the primers for a first-round RT-PCR of the TCR CDR3.

The sequences come from peripheral blood mononuclear cells (PBMCs), collected at new diagnosis, from a patient treated with antithyroid drugs. The rearrangement links TRBV2 to TRBJ2-1; a weak D match, TRBD2 (5 bases). The clonotype was recovered from a middle-aged woman with Graves disease. The CDR3 DNA follows: TGTGCCAGCAGTGAAGGGACTGGCAATGAGCAGTTCTTC. This gives the protein CASSEGTGNEQFF.